This T cell receptor beta chain appears in the sequencing data of a study of CD8 T cells in Susac syndrome. V gave up 6 bases and J gave up 2 bases, with 14 bases separating them. The CDR3 is 14 residues long. CDR1 and CDR2 (germline): MNHNY, SVGAGI (reference sequence). TEMRA cells were FACS-enriched, unlike CD8+ and CD4+ T cells, which were negatively isolated. With random hexamers, 0.5 to 1 ug RNA was reverse transcribed. TCRdb processed the immunoSEQ multiplex PCR reads anew with MiXCR; each CDR3 protein has one entry. Of roughly 300,000 distinct CDR3 sequences in the sample, more than 75% were seen once.

Material for sequencing was CD8+ T cells from PBMCs. The receptor was derived from a human donor with multiple sclerosis. The J gene is TRBJ2-7, the V gene TRBV6-6; D unclear. The CDR3 loop reads CASRLQTATYEQYF. The CDR3, as DNA: TGTGCCAGCAGACTTCAAACAGCCACCTACGAGCAGTACTTC.